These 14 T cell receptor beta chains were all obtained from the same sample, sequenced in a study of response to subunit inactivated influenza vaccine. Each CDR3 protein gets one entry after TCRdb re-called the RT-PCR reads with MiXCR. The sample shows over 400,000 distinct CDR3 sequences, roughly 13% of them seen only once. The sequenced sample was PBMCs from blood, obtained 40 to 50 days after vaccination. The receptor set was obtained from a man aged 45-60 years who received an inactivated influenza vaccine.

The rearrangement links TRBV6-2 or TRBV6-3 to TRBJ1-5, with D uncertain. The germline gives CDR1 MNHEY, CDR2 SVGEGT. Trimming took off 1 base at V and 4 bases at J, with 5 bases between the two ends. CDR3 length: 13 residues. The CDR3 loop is CASSYWGNQPQHF. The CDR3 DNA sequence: TGTGCCAGCAGTTACTGGGGAAATCAGCCCCAGCATTTT.

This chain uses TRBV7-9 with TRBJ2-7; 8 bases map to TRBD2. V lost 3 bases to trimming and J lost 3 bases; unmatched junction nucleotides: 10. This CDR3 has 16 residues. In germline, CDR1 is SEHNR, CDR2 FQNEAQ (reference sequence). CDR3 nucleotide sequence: TGTGCCAGCAGCTTTGGGTTCGGGGGGGCGAACTACGAGCAGTACTTC. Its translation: CASSFGFGGANYEQYF.

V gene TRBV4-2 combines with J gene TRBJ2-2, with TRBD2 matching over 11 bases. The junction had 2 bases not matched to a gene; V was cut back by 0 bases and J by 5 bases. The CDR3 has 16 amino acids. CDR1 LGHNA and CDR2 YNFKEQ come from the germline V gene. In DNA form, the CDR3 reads TGTGCCAGCAGCCAAGATTCTAGCGGGAGGACCGGGGAGCTGTTTTTT. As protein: CASSQDSSGRTGELFF.

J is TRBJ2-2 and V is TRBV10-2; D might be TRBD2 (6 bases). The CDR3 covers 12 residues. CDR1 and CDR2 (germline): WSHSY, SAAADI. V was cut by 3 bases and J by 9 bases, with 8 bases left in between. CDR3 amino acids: CASSDGGRELFF. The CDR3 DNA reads TGCGCCAGCAGTGACGGAGGGAGGGAGCTGTTTTTT.

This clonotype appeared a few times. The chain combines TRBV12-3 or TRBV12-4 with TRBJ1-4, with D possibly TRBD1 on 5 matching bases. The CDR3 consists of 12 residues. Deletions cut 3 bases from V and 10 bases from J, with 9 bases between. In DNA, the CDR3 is TGTGCCAGCAGTTTCCAGGGAGCAAAACTGTTTTTT. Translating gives CASSFQGAKLFF.

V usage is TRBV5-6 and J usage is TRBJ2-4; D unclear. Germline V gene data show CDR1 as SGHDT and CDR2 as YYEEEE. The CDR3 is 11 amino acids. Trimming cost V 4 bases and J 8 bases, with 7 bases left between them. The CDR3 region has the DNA TGTGCCAGCAGCCTTGGTCACATTCAGTACTTC. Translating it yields CASSLGHIQYF.

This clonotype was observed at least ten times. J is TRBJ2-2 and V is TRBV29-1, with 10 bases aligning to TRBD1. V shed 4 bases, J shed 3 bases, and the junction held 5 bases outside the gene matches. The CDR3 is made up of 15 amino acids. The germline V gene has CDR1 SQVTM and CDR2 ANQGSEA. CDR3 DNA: TGCAGCGTTGCTCCGGGACAGGGGTACACCGGGGAGCTGTTTTTT. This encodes CSVAPGQGYTGELFF.

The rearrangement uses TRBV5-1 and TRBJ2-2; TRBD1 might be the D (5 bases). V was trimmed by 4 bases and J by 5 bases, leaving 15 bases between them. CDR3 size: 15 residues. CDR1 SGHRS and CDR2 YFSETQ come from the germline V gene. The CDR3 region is CASSLVQGRTGELFF. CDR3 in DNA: TGCGCCAGCAGCCTGGTGCAGGGAAGGACCGGGGAGCTGTTTTTT.

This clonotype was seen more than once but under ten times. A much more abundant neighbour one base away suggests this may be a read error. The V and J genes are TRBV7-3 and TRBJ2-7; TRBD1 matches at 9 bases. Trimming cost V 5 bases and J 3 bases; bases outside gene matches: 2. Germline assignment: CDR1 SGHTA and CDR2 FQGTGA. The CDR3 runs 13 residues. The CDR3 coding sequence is TGTGCCAGCAGCCGGGGACAGGGCTACGAGCAGTACTTC. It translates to CASSRGQGYEQYF.

The CDR3 protein is CASRGREAPGQFF. The CDR3 DNA reads TGTGCCAGCCGGGGGCGGGAGGCCCCGGGGCAGTTCTTC. J is TRBJ2-1 and V is TRBV12-3 or TRBV12-4, with 8 bases aligning to TRBD2. The length of the CDR3 is 13 residues. Germline trimming cut 8 bases from V and 12 bases from J; bases unmatched to any gene: 12.

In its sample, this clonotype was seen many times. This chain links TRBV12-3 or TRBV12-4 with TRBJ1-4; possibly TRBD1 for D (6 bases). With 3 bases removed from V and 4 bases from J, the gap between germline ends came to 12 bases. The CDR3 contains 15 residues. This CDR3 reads CASSFGGQDNEKLFF. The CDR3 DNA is TGTGCCAGCAGTTTCGGGGGGCAGGATAATGAAAAACTGTTTTTT.

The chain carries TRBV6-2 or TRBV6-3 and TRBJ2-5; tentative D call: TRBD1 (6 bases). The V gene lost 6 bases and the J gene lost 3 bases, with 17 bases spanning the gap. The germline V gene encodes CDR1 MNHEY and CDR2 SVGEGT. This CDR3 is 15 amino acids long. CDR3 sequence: CASSDRTYIKETQYF. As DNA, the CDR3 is TGTGCCAGCAGCGACAGGACCTATATCAAAGAGACCCAGTACTTC.

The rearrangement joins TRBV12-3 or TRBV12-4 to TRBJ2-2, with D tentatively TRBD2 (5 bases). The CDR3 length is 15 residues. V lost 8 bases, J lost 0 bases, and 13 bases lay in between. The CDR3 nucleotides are TGTGCCAGCCGAGGCGGGTCCTCGAACACCGGGGAGCTGTTTTTT. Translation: CASRGGSSNTGELFF.

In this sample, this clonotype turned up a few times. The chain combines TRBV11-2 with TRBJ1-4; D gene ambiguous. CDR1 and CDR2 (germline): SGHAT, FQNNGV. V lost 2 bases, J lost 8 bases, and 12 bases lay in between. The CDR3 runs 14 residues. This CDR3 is CASSLLSGSEKLFF. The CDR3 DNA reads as TGTGCCAGCAGCTTATTGTCGGGGAGCGAAAAACTGTTTTTT. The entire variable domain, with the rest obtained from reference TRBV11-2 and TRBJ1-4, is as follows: EAGVAQSPRYKIIEKRQSVAFWCNPISGHATLYWYQQILGQGPKLLIQFQNNGVVDDSQLPKDRFSAERLKGVDSTLKIQPAKLEDSAVYLCASSLLSGSEKLFFGSGTQLSVL.